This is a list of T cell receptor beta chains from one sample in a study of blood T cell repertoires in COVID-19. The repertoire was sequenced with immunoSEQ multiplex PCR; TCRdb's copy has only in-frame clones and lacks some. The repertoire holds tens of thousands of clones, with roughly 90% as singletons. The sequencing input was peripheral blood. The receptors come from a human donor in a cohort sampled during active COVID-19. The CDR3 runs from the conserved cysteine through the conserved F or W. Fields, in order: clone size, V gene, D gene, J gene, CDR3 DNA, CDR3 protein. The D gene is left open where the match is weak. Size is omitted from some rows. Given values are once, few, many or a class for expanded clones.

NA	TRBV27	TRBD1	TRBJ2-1	TGTGCCAGCAGTTCGAGGGGGCCTAACAATGAGCAGTTCTTC	CASSSRGPNNEQFF
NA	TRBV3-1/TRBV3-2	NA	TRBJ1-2	TGTGCCAGCAGCCAGAATGTCTTTAGGGATGATATCTACAGGGCTGGCTACACCTTC	CASSQNVFRDDIYRAGYTF
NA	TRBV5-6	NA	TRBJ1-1	TGTGCCAGCAGCTTTGGGTTGTCGGCGGCCTGGGACACTGAAGCTTTCTTT	CASSFGLSAAWDTEAFF
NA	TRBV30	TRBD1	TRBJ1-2	TGTGCCTGGAGACCAAGTCCCGGGACAGGAAACTATGGCTACACCTTC	CAWRPSPGTGNYGYTF
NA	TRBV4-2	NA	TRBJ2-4	TGTGCCAGCAGCCAAGAAGTTGGCAGGGAAAACATTCAGTACTTC	CASSQEVGRENIQYF
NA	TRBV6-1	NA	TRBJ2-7	TGTGCCAGCAGTGAAGTGCAGGAAGGCTCCTACGAGCAGTACTTC	CASSEVQEGSYEQYF
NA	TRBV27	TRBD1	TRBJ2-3	TGTGCCAGCAGTGTCGGGACAGCTAGCACAGATACGCAGTATTTT	CASSVGTASTDTQYF
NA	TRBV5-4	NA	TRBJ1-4	TGTGCCAGCAGCTTATGGGGCTATGAAAAACTGTTTTTT	CASSLWGYEKLFF
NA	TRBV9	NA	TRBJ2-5	TGTGCCAGCAGCGCACCAGCGGCAGGCGGAGAGACCCAGTACTTC	CASSAPAAGGETQYF
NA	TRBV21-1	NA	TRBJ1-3	TGTGCCAGCAGCAGGACCGGGACAGGCTATGGAAACACCATATATTTT	CASSRTGTGYGNTIYF
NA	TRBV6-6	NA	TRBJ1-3	TGTGCCAGCAGTTATCGGGGATCAGGAAACACCATATATTTT	CASSYRGSGNTIYF
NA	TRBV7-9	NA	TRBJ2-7	TGTGCCAGCAGCTTACCAGGGCCAGGGGAGCAGTACTTC	CASSLPGPGEQYF
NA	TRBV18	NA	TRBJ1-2	TGTGCCAGCTCAATCGCACAGGGAAGTAACTATGGCTACACCTTC	CASSIAQGSNYGYTF
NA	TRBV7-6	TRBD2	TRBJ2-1	TGTGCCAGCACCAAGACTAGCGGGGGCAATGAGCAGTTCTTC	CASTKTSGGNEQFF
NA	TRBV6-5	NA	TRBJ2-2	TGTGCCAGCAGTTACGAGGGGGGGTATTCCGGGGAGCTGTTTTTT	CASSYEGGYSGELFF
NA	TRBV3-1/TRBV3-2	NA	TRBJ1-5	TGTGCCAGCAGCCAAGATCTTGGGGGGAATCAGCCCCAGCATTTT	CASSQDLGGNQPQHF
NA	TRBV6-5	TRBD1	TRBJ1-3	TGTGCCAGCAGTTACACCGAGACAGGGGGAGGAAACACCATATATTTT	CASSYTETGGGNTIYF
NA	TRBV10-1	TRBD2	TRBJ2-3	TGCGCCAGCAGTGAGTCTTCAGGCGGGGGGCCCCTGTACACGCAGTATTTT	CASSESSGGGPLYTQYF
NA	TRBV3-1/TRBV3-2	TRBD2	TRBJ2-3	TGTGCCAGCAGCCTGGGCTCCGGGACTAGCGGGGGAAATACGCAGTATTTT	CASSLGSGTSGGNTQYF
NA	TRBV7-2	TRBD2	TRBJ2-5	TGTGCCAGCAGCTTCCCGCCGGGACTAGCGGAAGAGACCCAGTACTTC	CASSFPPGLAEETQYF
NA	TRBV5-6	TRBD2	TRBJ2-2	TGTGCCAGCATGTACAGAGCGGGGGTTGACACCGGGGAGCTGTTTTTT	CASMYRAGVDTGELFF
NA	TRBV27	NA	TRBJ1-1	TGTGCCAGCCGAAACCCAGGGTACGGGTTGAACACTGAAGCTTTCTTT	CASRNPGYGLNTEAFF
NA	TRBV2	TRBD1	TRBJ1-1	TGTGCCAGCAGAGCCCCGGGACAGGGTGAAACTTTCTTT	CASRAPGQGETFF
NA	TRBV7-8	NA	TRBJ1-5	TGTGCCAGCAGCCAGAACTCACTGAATAGCAATCAGCCCCAGCATTTT	CASSQNSLNSNQPQHF
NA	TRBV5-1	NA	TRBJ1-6	TGCGCCAGCAGCTTGGGGGACGGGAGTAATTCACCCCTCCACTTT	CASSLGDGSNSPLHF
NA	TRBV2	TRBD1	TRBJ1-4	TGTGCCAGCACCCCGGGACAGACAGGCGAAAAACTGTTTTTT	CASTPGQTGEKLFF
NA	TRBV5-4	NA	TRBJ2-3	TGTGCCAGCAGCCAGCGACAGAGCCTCACAGATACGCAGTATTTT	CASSQRQSLTDTQYF
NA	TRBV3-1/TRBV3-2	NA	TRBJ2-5	TGTGCCAGCAAAGAGGGTAGCCAAGAGACCCAGTACTTC	CASKEGSQETQYF
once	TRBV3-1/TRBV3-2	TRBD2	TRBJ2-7	TGTGCCAGCAGCCAAGATTTCACGGGGGGGCCGTACGAGCAGTACTTC	CASSQDFTGGPYEQYF
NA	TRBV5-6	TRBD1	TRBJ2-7	TGTGCCAGCAGCTTGGGGGACAGAGAGTACGAGCAGTACTTC	CASSLGDREYEQYF
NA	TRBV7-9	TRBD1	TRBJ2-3	TGTGCCAGCAGCTTCCCGGCAATACAGGGGCTAGATACGCAGTATTTT	CASSFPAIQGLDTQYF
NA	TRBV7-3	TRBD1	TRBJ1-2	TGTGCCAGCAGCTTAAAAGTTGGACAGGGGCCACCCATGTGGTATGGCTACACCTTC	CASSLKVGQGPPMWYGYTF
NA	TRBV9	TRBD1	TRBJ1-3	TGTGCCAGCAGCGTAAACAGGGGGCGCATTACGTTTGGAAACACCATATATTTT	CASSVNRGRITFGNTIYF
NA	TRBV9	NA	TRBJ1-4	TGTGCCAGCACCGGGGGGGCGGCTAATGAAAAACTGTTTTTT	CASTGGAANEKLFF
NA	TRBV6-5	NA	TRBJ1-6	TGTGCCAGCAGAGGACCTGCGGGGGATAATTCACCCCTCCACTTT	CASRGPAGDNSPLHF
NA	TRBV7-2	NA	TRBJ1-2	TGTGCCAGCAGCCCCGACACGGCAAACTATGGCTACACCTTC	CASSPDTANYGYTF
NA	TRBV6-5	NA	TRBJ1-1	TGTGCCAGCAGCCTCGGGGGTAAAACTGAAGCTTTCTTT	CASSLGGKTEAFF
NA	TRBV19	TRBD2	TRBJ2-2	TGTGCCAGTAGTCCGTTGACTAGCGGGGGGACCCGTACTGCCGGGGAGCTGTTTTTT	CASSPLTSGGTRTAGELFF
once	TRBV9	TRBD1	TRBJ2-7	TGTGCCAGCAGCGTAGACGGTGGGGACAGTCCATACGAGCAGTACTTC	CASSVDGGDSPYEQYF
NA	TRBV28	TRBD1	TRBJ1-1	TGTGCCAGCAGTCCTGCGACAGGGGAAAACACTGAAGCTTTCTTT	CASSPATGENTEAFF
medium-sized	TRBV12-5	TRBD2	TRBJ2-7	TGTGCTAGTGGCTCCCCTAGCGGCCGCTCCTACGAGCAGTACTTC	CASGSPSGRSYEQYF
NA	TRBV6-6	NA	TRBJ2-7	TGTGCCAGCAGTTATTCCGGGGAGCCCTTTCCCTTCGAGCAGTACTTC	CASSYSGEPFPFEQYF
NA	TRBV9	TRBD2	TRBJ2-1	TGTGCCAGCAGCGTAGTGGTAGCGGGGGGATACAATGAGCAGTTCTTC	CASSVVVAGGYNEQFF
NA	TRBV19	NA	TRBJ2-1	TGTGCCAGTAGTATAGATGCCCGGGGAGGTGAGCAGTTCTTC	CASSIDARGGEQFF
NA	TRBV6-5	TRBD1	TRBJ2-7	TGTGCCAGCAGAGGGACAGGCCTCCTACGTCTTCACTTC	CASRGTGLLRLHF
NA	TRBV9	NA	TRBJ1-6	TGTGCCAGCAGCGTAGGCGTAAATAGCAATTCACCCCTCCACTTT	CASSVGVNSNSPLHF
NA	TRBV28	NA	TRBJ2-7	TGTGCCAGCAGTTTCCAATTCAGAGACTATGCGCAGTACTTC	CASSFQFRDYAQYF
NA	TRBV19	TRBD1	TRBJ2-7	TGTGCCAGTAGGCCGACAGGGCAATACGAGCAGTACTTC	CASRPTGQYEQYF
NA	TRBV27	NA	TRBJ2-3	TGTGCCAGCAGTCTGGGGGGACCCACAGATACGCAGTATTTT	CASSLGGPTDTQYF
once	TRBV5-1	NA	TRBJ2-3	TGCGCCAGCAGCTTTGACAGACTGGGGAGGCTTAGCACAGATACGCAGTATTTT	CASSFDRLGRLSTDTQYF
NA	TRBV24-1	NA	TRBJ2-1	TGTGCCACCAGTGACACCGGGACACTCAATGAGCAGTTCTTC	CATSDTGTLNEQFF
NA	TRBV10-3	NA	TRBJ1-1	TGTGCCACGGGGGATGCGGGTGAAGCTTTCTTT	CATGDAGEAFF
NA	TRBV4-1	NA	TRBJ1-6	TGCGCCAGCAGCCAAGAAGGAGGTGGTTCACCCCTCCACTTT	CASSQEGGGSPLHF
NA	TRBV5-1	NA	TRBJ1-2	TGCGCCAGCAGCCCTGGGGGGGGGCTAAGTGGCTACACCTTC	CASSPGGGLSGYTF
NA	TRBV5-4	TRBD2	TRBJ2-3	TGTGCCAGCAGCAAGCCCGGGGGGGTCAGCACAGATACGCAGTATTTT	CASSKPGGVSTDTQYF
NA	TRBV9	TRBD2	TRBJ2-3	TGTGCCAGCAGCGTAGTTTCGGAGCGGGGGGGCACAGATACGCAGTATTTT	CASSVVSERGGTDTQYF
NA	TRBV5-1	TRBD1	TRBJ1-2	TGCGCCAGCAGCTGGGGAGACCGACAGGGGCCTGTGTACACCTTC	CASSWGDRQGPVYTF
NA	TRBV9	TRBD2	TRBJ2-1	TGTGCCAGCAGCGGACGACTAGCGGGGGGTCAAAATGAGCAGTTCTTC	CASSGRLAGGQNEQFF
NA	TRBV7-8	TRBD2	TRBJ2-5	TGTGCCAGCAGATACGGACTAGCGGGAGAGACCCAGTACTTC	CASRYGLAGETQYF
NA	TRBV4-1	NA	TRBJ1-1	TGCGCCAGCAGCCAAGACAGAGGCACTGAAGCTTTCTTT	CASSQDRGTEAFF